Below are 30 T cell receptor beta chains sequenced from a single sample in a study of cytotoxic CD8 clonotypes in ibrutinib-treated CLL. The repertoire was sequenced with immunoSEQ multiplex PCR; TCRdb's copy has only in-frame clones and lacks some. The sample lists roughly 150,000 clones, roughly three quarters seen once, with around 5% in the top ten. The sample in question was PBMCs, obtained after 24 months of ibrutinib treatment. These receptors came from a human donor with chronic lymphocytic leukemia.

The chain joins TRBV18 to TRBJ1-1; D gene ambiguous. Between the trimmed V and J ends, which lost 3 bases and 5 bases, there was a span of 13 bases. The CDR3 spans 14 residues. Germline assignment: CDR1 KGHSH and CDR2 LQKENI. CDR3 nucleotide sequence: TGTGCCAGCTCACCCCCGTCCGGGATAACTGAAGCTTTCTTT. This gives the protein CASSPPSGITEAFF.

This chain joins TRBV2 and TRBJ1-2; weak D call: TRBD1 (6 bases). The CDR3 has 15 residues. From germline, CDR1 is SNHLY and CDR2 FYNNEI. V lost 10 bases, J lost 0 bases, and 18 bases lay in between. CDR3 in DNA: TGTGCCACCCACGAGGGGGGAGCCTCTAACTATGGCTACACCTTC. This translates into CATHEGGASNYGYTF. Variable domain in full (rest from reference TRBV2 and TRBJ1-2): EPEVTQTPSHQVTQMGQEVILRCVPISNHLYFYWYRQILGQKVEFLVSFYNNEISEKSEIFDDQFSVERPDGSNFTLKIRSTKLEDSAMYFCATHEGGASNYGYTFGSGTRLTVV.

The V and J genes are TRBV4-3 and TRBJ2-6, with TRBD2 identical over 7 bases. The CDR3 totals 19 residues. The ends lost 1 base at V and 2 bases at J; junction bases unmatched: 11. The germline V gene encodes CDR1 LGHNA and CDR2 YSLEER. The CDR3: CASSQAAGDVEAGANVLTF. The CDR3 DNA reads as TGCGCCAGCAGCCAAGCGGCGGGGGATGTGGAAGCTGGGGCCAACGTCCTGACTTTC.

This clone was counted between two and nine times. V gene TRBV9 combines with J gene TRBJ1-1, with a possible D match to TRBD1 (6 bases). Germline V lookup: CDR1 SGDLS, CDR2 YYNGEE. Trimming shortened V by 3 bases and J by 6 bases, and 12 bases separated the two germline ends. CDR3 length: 13 amino acids. The CDR3 is CASSAGQSPEAFF. In nucleotides, the CDR3 is TGTGCCAGCAGCGCCGGACAGTCTCCTGAAGCTTTCTTT. Drawing the rest from reference TRBV9 and TRBJ1-1, the complete variable domain is DSGVTQTPKHLITATGQRVTLRCSPRSGDLSVYWYQQSLDQGLQFLIQYYNGEERAKGNILERFSAQQFPDLHSELNLSSLELGDSALYFCASSAGQSPEAFFGQGTRLTVV.

The genes are TRBV28 and TRBJ2-2; TRBD2 agrees at 8 bases. The junction had 10 bases not matched to a gene; V was cut back by 2 bases and J by 5 bases. Germline CDR1 and CDR2: MDHEN and SYDVKM. The CDR3 consists of 17 residues. CDR3 coding DNA: TGTGCCAGCAGTTTACCTCGGGGGGGCCGTTGGACCGGGGAGCTGTTTTTT. Encoded protein: CASSLPRGGRWTGELFF.

The chain has TRBV27 and TRBJ1-5; 7 nucleotides match TRBD1. The CDR3 extends over 14 amino acids. Germline V gene data show CDR1 as MNHEY and CDR2 as SMNVEV (reference sequence). V shed 5 bases and J 7 bases; nucleotides not matched to a gene: 8. CDR3 nucleotide sequence: TGTGCCAGCAGTCACAGGGGTCCCGAGCAGCCCCAGCATTTT. It specifies CASSHRGPEQPQHF.

V usage is TRBV28 and J usage is TRBJ2-5; 8 bases line up with TRBD1. The CDR3 runs 15 residues. Germline V gene lookup returns CDR1 MDHEN and CDR2 SYDVKM. V shed 5 bases and J 7 bases; nucleotides not matched to a gene: 12. The CDR3 nucleotides read TGTGCCAGCAGTCCCCCGAACAGGGGGGCTGGGACCCAGTACTTC. Residues: CASSPPNRGAGTQYF.

V gene TRBV18 combines with J gene TRBJ2-3; 7 positions agree with TRBD1. Per the germline V gene, CDR1 is KGHSH and CDR2 is LQKENI. V shed 3 bases and J 4 bases; nucleotides not matched to a gene: 7. The CDR3 is made up of 15 amino acids. This chain's CDR3 is CASSPLGQGADTQYF. CDR3 nucleotides: TGTGCCAGCTCACCCCTTGGCCAGGGGGCAGATACGCAGTATTTT.

Of note for this clone: This may stem from a read error, because a much larger clone lies one nucleotide away. The chain joins TRBV7-9 to TRBJ2-5; D remains unclear. The germline V gene has CDR1 SEHNR and CDR2 FQNEAQ (reference sequence). V lost 5 bases, J lost 0 bases, and 4 bases lay in between. The CDR3 consists of 12 residues. CDR3 protein: CASSANQETQYF. CDR3 coding DNA: TGTGCCAGCAGCGCGAACCAAGAGACCCAGTACTTC.

V is TRBV7-8 and J is TRBJ2-7; D perhaps matches TRBD2 (5 bases). The CDR3 runs 13 residues. Germline V gene sequence: CDR1 SGHVS, CDR2 FQNEAQ. Trimming stripped 1 base from V and 6 bases from J, with 10 bases between. Here the CDR3 DNA reads TGTGCCAGCAGCTTAGAATGGAGGACCGAGCAGTACTTC. Residues: CASSLEWRTEQYF. Based on the CDR3 plus reference TRBV7-8 and TRBJ2-7, the full variable domain is GAGVSQSPRYKVAKRGQDVALRCDPISGHVSLFWYQQALGQGPEFLTYFQNEAQLDKSGLPSDRFFAERPEGSVSTLKIQRTQQEDSAVYLCASSLEWRTEQYFGPGTRLTVT.

The genes are TRBV4-1 and TRBJ1-2; no firm D call. V shed 1 base and J shed 4 bases, with 13 bases lying between them. The CDR3 consists of 15 residues. Germline CDR1 and CDR2: MGHRA and YSYEKL. CDR3 sequence (DNA): TGCGCCAGCAGCCAAGCTGACGGGGAAGGCTATGGCTACACCTTC. Translating gives CASSQADGEGYGYTF.

This clone was detected only once. V and J are TRBV4-2 and TRBJ1-1; a possible D gene is TRBD1 (5 bases). V dropped 0 bases and J dropped 4 bases, with 18 bases sitting between them. CDR3 length equals 17 residues. Germline V gives CDR1 LGHNA, CDR2 YNFKEQ. The CDR3 DNA follows: TGTGCCAGCAGCCAAGATTTGGGGGGGGACGGGAGCACTGAAGCTTTCTTT. Translated, it gives CASSQDLGGDGSTEAFF.

The chain has TRBV19 and TRBJ2-1, with 15 nucleotides matching TRBD2. The V gene end was trimmed by 10 bases and the J gene end by 5 bases; junction bases not matched to a gene: 15. The V gene's germline CDR1 is LNHDA and CDR2 SQIVND (reference sequence). The CDR3 runs 18 residues. CDR3 region: CANPGTSGRRGPHNEQFF. DNA for the CDR3: TGTGCCAACCCAGGGACTAGCGGGAGGCGGGGCCCACACAATGAGCAGTTCTTC. The full variable domain, in which reference TRBV19 and TRBJ2-1 provide the parts outside the CDR3, is DGGITQSPKYLFRKEGQNVTLSCEQNLNHDAMYWYRQDPGQGLRLIYYSQIVNDFQKGDIAEGYSVSREKKESFPLTVTSAQKNPTAFYLCANPGTSGRRGPHNEQFFGPGTRLTVL.

This clone was picked up many times. The chain employs TRBV6-1 and TRBJ1-1; 9 bases are a match to TRBD1. Germline CDR1 MNHNS, CDR2 SASEGT. The CDR3 runs to 15 residues. V trimming: 5 bases; J trimming: 1 base; junction bases outside the gene matches: 5. CDR3 loop: CASSSLTGGNTEAFF. DNA of the CDR3: TGTGCCAGCAGTAGCCTGACAGGGGGGAACACTGAAGCTTTCTTT.

V and J are TRBV6-6 and TRBJ1-5; D is perhaps TRBD1 (5 bases). Germline CDR1 MNHNY, CDR2 SVGAGI (reference sequence). V gave up 2 bases and J gave up 9 bases, with 17 bases separating them. The CDR3 loop spans 15 amino acids. CDR3 in amino acids: CASSYEGNRIRPQHF. In nucleotides, the CDR3 is TGTGCCAGCAGTTACGAGGGAAACAGGATCCGGCCCCAGCATTTT.

This chain links TRBV7-9 with TRBJ1-5, with a possible D match to TRBD1 (5 bases). The CDR3 covers 14 residues. V was pared by 5 bases and J by 1 base, with 9 bases between. Germline loops: CDR1 SEHNR, CDR2 FQNEAQ (reference sequence). CDR3 sequence: CASSPGGSNQPQHF. DNA for the CDR3: TGTGCCAGCAGCCCTGGGGGGAGCAATCAGCCCCAGCATTTT.

V usage is TRBV18 and J usage is TRBJ2-1, with 12 bases lining up with TRBD2. This CDR3 comprises 16 residues. Germline V gives CDR1 KGHSH, CDR2 LQKENI. V dropped 0 bases and J dropped 7; count of bases not matched to a gene: 4. CDR3 sequence reads: CASSPPLAGGPNEQFF. The CDR3 DNA reads as TGTGCCAGCTCACCACCTCTAGCGGGAGGGCCTAATGAGCAGTTCTTC.

This clone was seen ten or more times. The rearrangement joins TRBV7-2 to TRBJ2-5; D gene uncertain. Germline V gives CDR1 SGHTA, CDR2 FQGNSA. V was trimmed by 5 bases and J by 5 bases, leaving 15 bases between them. This CDR3 contains 14 residues. The CDR3 region is CASSPTPIGETQYF. Written as DNA, the CDR3 is TGTGCCAGCAGCCCGACACCGATCGGGGAGACCCAGTACTTC.

The genes are TRBV10-3 and TRBJ1-2; D not resolved. The CDR3 is 13 residues long. V lost 3 bases and J 0 bases, leaving 5 bases between the germline ends. CDR1 ENHRY and CDR2 SYGVKD come from the germline V gene. The CDR3 DNA follows: TGTGCCATCAGTGACAGAGCTAACTATGGCTACACCTTC. Translated, it gives CAISDRANYGYTF.

The CDR3 region is CASRRQGANYGYTF. In DNA, the CDR3 is TGTGCCAGCAGGCGACAGGGAGCTAACTATGGCTACACCTTC. This chain joins TRBV7-2 and TRBJ1-2; 7 nucleotides agree with TRBD1. The CDR3 has 14 residues. V shed 6 bases and J 0 bases; nucleotides not matched to a gene: 4. Germline CDR1 and CDR2: SGHTA and FQGNSA.

Note on this clone: The same CDR3 is also encoded by other DNA sequences in this sample. The chain combines TRBV5-1 with TRBJ2-3; D not certain. Trimming removed 2 bases from V and 5 bases from J, with 3 bases in between. Germline V gives CDR1 SGHRS, CDR2 YFSETQ. CDR3 length: 11 amino acids. This CDR3 reads CASSLGDTQYF. CDR3 bases: TGCGCCAGCAGCTTAGGAGATACGCAGTATTTT.

The J gene is TRBJ2-7, the V gene TRBV7-9, with D tentatively TRBD1 (5 bases). This CDR3 comprises 15 residues. The V end was cut by 5 bases, the J end by 3 bases, with 17 bases between. Germline V CDR1 and CDR2: SEHNR, FQNEAQ (reference sequence). The CDR3 loop is CASSPGGAELYEQYF. CDR3 DNA: TGTGCCAGCAGCCCAGGTGGGGCAGAACTCTACGAGCAGTACTTC.

The J gene is TRBJ2-7, the V gene TRBV25-1; tentative D call: TRBD1 (6 bases). The V and J ends lost 6 bases and 0 bases respectively, with 6 bases between them. CDR3 length: 12 amino acids. Per the germline V gene, CDR1 is MGHDK and CDR2 is SYGVNS. CDR3 sequence reads: CASSRGSYEQYF. The DNA of the CDR3 is TGTGCCAGCAGCAGGGGCTCCTACGAGCAGTACTTC.

The gene calls are TRBV4-1 and TRBJ2-3; D may be TRBD1 or TRBD2 (6 bases each). The CDR3 has 15 amino acids. V was clipped by 4 bases and J by 4 bases, with 15 bases between them. CDR1 is MGHRA, CDR2 YSYEKL, per germline. This CDR3 reads CASSPGAARADTQYF. CDR3 bases: TGCGCCAGCAGCCCGGGGGCCGCGCGGGCAGATACGCAGTATTTT.

This clone was observed once. V gene TRBV6-4 combines with J gene TRBJ1-2; D gene unclear. Germline-derived CDR1 and CDR2 are MRHNA and SNTAGT. V lost 0 bases and J 4 bases, leaving 6 bases between the germline ends. The CDR3 has 13 residues. CDR3 sequence (DNA): TGTGCCAGCAGTGACTCGGCAGGCTATGGCTACACCTTC. This codes for CASSDSAGYGYTF.

The genes are TRBV6-4 and TRBJ2-3, with 10 bases that match TRBD2. V trimming: 2 bases; J trimming: 4 bases; junction bases outside the gene matches: 6. CDR3 length: 16 amino acids. Germline loops: CDR1 MRHNA, CDR2 SNTAGT. CDR3 DNA: TGTGCCAGCAGTGACGGTAGCGGGGGGCCGGCAGATACGCAGTATTTT. This gives the protein CASSDGSGGPADTQYF.

The chain has TRBV7-9 and TRBJ1-2; D may be TRBD1 (5 bases). Germline assignment: CDR1 SEHNR and CDR2 FQNEAQ (reference sequence). CDR3 length equals 13 residues. V was clipped by 10 bases and J by 10 bases, with 22 bases between them. The CDR3 reads CATLPIKGANYTF. The CDR3 nucleotides read TGTGCCACCCTGCCCATAAAAGGGGCCAACTACACCTTC.

The rearrangement joins TRBV7-2 to TRBJ2-1; tentative D call: TRBD1 (5 bases). Trimming cost V 3 bases and J 9 bases, with 9 bases left between them. The germline V gene encodes CDR1 SGHTA and CDR2 FQGNSA. The CDR3 is 12 residues long. CDR3 sequence: CASSLGHTEQFF. The CDR3 region has the DNA TGTGCCAGCAGCTTGGGGCATACTGAGCAGTTCTTC.

This chain connects TRBV15 to TRBJ2-3; D is ambiguous. CDR1 LNHNV and CDR2 YYDKDF come from the germline V gene (reference sequence). CDR3 length equals 14 residues. Deletions cut 7 bases from V and 4 bases from J, with 15 bases between. CDR3 sequence reads: CATMGGGWADTQYF. DNA of the CDR3: TGTGCCACCATGGGCGGTGGTTGGGCAGATACGCAGTATTTT. Filled out from reference TRBV15 and TRBJ2-3, the complete variable domain reads DAMVIQNPRYQVTQFGKPVTLSCSQTLNHNVMYWYQQKSSQAPKLLFHYYDKDFNNEADTPDNFQSRRPNTSFCFLDIRSPGLGDTAMYLCATMGGGWADTQYFGPGTRLTVL.

This clone was picked up a small number of times. The chain combines TRBV30 with TRBJ1-2; D remains unclear. Germline-derived CDR1 and CDR2 are GTSNPN and SVGIG (reference sequence). V lost 3 bases and J 4 bases, leaving 6 bases between the germline ends. This CDR3 is built from 11 residues. The CDR3 sequence: CAWSQRYGYTF. CDR3 DNA: TGTGCCTGGAGCCAGCGCTATGGCTACACCTTC.